Given below is one T cell receptor beta chain in context. TCRdb itself ran the RACE reads through MiXCR, one entry per CDR3 protein. The repertoire holds 250,000 or so distinct CDR3 sequences, with over 8% as singletons. These data belong to a study of human T cells and chemical hapten exposure. This CDR3 is built from 17 residues. V shed 1 base and J 1 base; nucleotides not matched to a gene: 6. Germline assignment: CDR1 SGHRS and CDR2 YFSETQ. The time point: pre-sensitization, week 0. Stated treatment: therapeutic diphenylcyclopropenone sensitization with weekly scalp DPC. This chain uses TRBV5-1 with TRBJ2-2; 8 bases align to TRBD2. This clonotype originated in a woman aged 40-49 years with alopecia areata. Some clones in this sample may be carry-over from other donors' samples. Sequencing was performed on whole blood, taken in connection with sensitization to the hapten diphenylcyclopropenone (DPC). The chain's CDR3 is CASSLPFAGGNTGELFF. CDR3 in DNA: TGCGCCAGCAGCTTGCCGTTTGCGGGAGGGAACACCGGGGAGCTGTTTTTT.